One and the same sample provided the 21 T cell receptor beta chains below, sequenced in a study of cytomegalovirus exposure and HLA in healthy donors. PCR primers comprised 60 Vbeta and 13 Jbeta primers. TCRdb keeps only in-frame clones here, not all; method: immunoSEQ multiplex PCR. The profile shows about 160,000 clones, 80% to 90% of them singletons. Sequencing was performed on PBMCs. The origin of the receptors is a woman younger than 30 in good health and CMV-seronegative.

The chain uses TRBV2 and TRBJ1-2; TRBD1 aligns across 8 bases. Germline trimming cut 3 bases from V and 0 bases from J; bases unmatched to any gene: 6. The V gene's germline CDR1 is SNHLY and CDR2 FYNNEI. The CDR3 contains 16 residues. The CDR3, as DNA: TGTGCCAGCAGTGAGCGACAGGGGCCAGCTAACTATGGCTACACCTTC. Its protein product is CASSERQGPANYGYTF.

On this clone: An end of the junction does not agree with germline; a read error may underlie this. The rearrangement joins TRBV7-9 to TRBJ2-1, with TRBD2 matching 7 bases. The CDR3 has 12 amino acids. Germline CDR1 reads SEHNR; CDR2 reads FQNEAQ (reference sequence). The CDR3 protein is CSSSLDSGGEFF. The CDR3 region has the DNA TGTTCCAGCAGCCTAGACAGTGGGGGGGAGTTCTTC.

V gene TRBV10-2 combines with J gene TRBJ2-7; perhaps TRBD2 as D (5 bases). V was clipped by 6 bases and J by 0 bases, with 15 bases between them. CDR3 length: 15 residues. Germline CDR1 WSHSY, CDR2 SAAADI. CDR3 residues: CASRSPTSPSYEQYF. DNA for the CDR3: TGCGCCAGCAGGTCTCCCACTAGTCCCTCCTACGAGCAGTACTTC.

V gene TRBV6-6 combines with J gene TRBJ2-7; no clear D gene. Trimming removed 2 bases at V and 6 bases at J, with 8 bases between. CDR1 and CDR2 from the germline V gene are MNHNY and SVGAGI (reference sequence). The CDR3 consists of 12 residues. The CDR3 DNA follows: TGTGCCAGCAGTTACGTCGTTCGCGAGCAGTACTTC. It translates to CASSYVVREQYF.

The rearrangement uses TRBV5-1 and TRBJ1-2, with D unresolved. Trimming shortened V by 4 bases and J by 6 bases, and 13 bases separated the two germline ends. This CDR3 region has 13 residues. Germline assignment: CDR1 SGHRS and CDR2 YFSETQ. This CDR3 reads CASSGGLLNGYTF. Here the CDR3 DNA reads TGCGCCAGCAGCGGTGGACTGCTCAATGGCTACACCTTC.

V usage is TRBV19 and J usage is TRBJ2-1, with TRBD1 matching over 8 bases. Germline CDR1 and CDR2: LNHDA and SQIVND (reference sequence). There are 15 residues in the CDR3. Losses at the gene ends were 6 bases for V and 6 bases for J; bases not matched to a gene: 10. In DNA form, the CDR3 reads TGTGCCAGTAGACCTGACAGGGGAGGCCTCAATGAGCAGTTCTTC. Its translation: CASRPDRGGLNEQFF.

The chain combines TRBV2 with TRBJ1-5; no reliable D call. V was cut by 9 bases and J by 4 bases, with 13 bases left in between. The CDR3 contains 13 residues. The germline CDR1 and CDR2 sequences are SNHLY and FYNNEI. Here the CDR3 reads CASSGRKNQPQHF. The CDR3 DNA sequence: TGTGCCAGTTCCGGGAGAAAAAATCAGCCCCAGCATTTT.

This clone has only a few counts. The rearrangement links TRBV7-7 to TRBJ2-2; 13 nucleotides match TRBD2. This CDR3 contains 17 residues. Per the germline V gene, CDR1 is SSHAT and CDR2 is FNYEAQ (reference sequence). With 5 bases clipped from V and 1 base from J, the junction kept 4 bases outside the gene matches. The DNA for the CDR3 is TGTGCCAGCAGCCCCCGGACTAGCGGGGGGAACACCGGGGAGCTGTTTTTT. The encoded protein is CASSPRTSGGNTGELFF.

The chain employs TRBV5-1 and TRBJ1-2; D is perhaps TRBD1 (5 bases). Germline assignment: CDR1 SGHRS and CDR2 YFSETQ. Trimming shortened V by 4 bases and J by 2 bases, and 15 bases separated the two germline ends. This CDR3 contains 15 residues. CDR3 DNA: TGCGCCAGCAGCCCCAGGGCAAGTCAAAACTATGGCTACACCTTC. Translating it yields CASSPRASQNYGYTF.

Written as DNA, the CDR3 is TGTGCCAGCAGCGTAGGACGGGGGGGCCTCTACGAGCAGTACTTC. As protein: CASSVGRGGLYEQYF. The V and J genes are TRBV9 and TRBJ2-7, with 8 bases lining up with TRBD2. This CDR3 region has 15 residues. V trimming: 0 bases; J trimming: 3 bases; junction bases outside the gene matches: 5. The germline gives CDR1 SGDLS, CDR2 YYNGEE. Complete variable domain (other parts from reference TRBV9 and TRBJ2-7): DSGVTQTPKHLITATGQRVTLRCSPRSGDLSVYWYQQSLDQGLQFLIQYYNGEERAKGNILERFSAQQFPDLHSELNLSSLELGDSALYFCASSVGRGGLYEQYFGPGTRLTVT.

This clone was observed a single time. The V and J genes are TRBV7-8 and TRBJ2-7, with 7 positions matching TRBD2. V shed 5 bases, J shed 1 base, and the junction held 8 bases outside the gene matches. The CDR3 extends over 15 amino acids. Germline assignment: CDR1 SGHVS and CDR2 FQNEAQ. The CDR3 DNA is TGTGCCAGCAGCCTTCTGGAGCGGGGATCCTACGAGCAGTACTTC. Protein product: CASSLLERGSYEQYF.

The chain combines TRBV28 with TRBJ2-7; 10 bases align to TRBD2. V was pared by 4 bases and J by 3 bases, with 18 bases of the junction left unmatched. The CDR3 is made up of 19 amino acids. Germline V lookup: CDR1 MDHEN, CDR2 SYDVKM. The CDR3 nucleotides are TGTGCCAGCAGTTACTCCCCATCGGGGGGACTAGCGACCATCTACGAGCAGTACTTC. Its translation is CASSYSPSGGLATIYEQYF.

The chain combines TRBV7-9 with TRBJ2-1; TRBD1 matches at 10 bases. The length of the CDR3 is 15 residues. J gave up 8 bases and V 1 base, and 5 bases lay outside the gene matches. CDR1 SEHNR and CDR2 FQNEAQ come from the germline V gene (reference sequence). The CDR3, as DNA: TGTGCCAGCAGCTTAGGGGACAGGGGAGGGGATGAGCAGTTCTTC. Translated, it gives CASSLGDRGGDEQFF. The full variable domain, in which reference TRBV7-9 and TRBJ2-1 provide the parts outside the CDR3, is DTGVSQNPRHKITKRGQNVTFRCDPISEHNRLYWYRQTLGQGPEFLTYFQNEAQLEKSRLLSDRFSAERPKGSFSTLEIQRTEQGDSAMYLCASSLGDRGGDEQFFGPGTRLTVL.

The rearrangement joins TRBV15 to TRBJ1-4; TRBD1 matches at 7 bases. The germline CDR1 and CDR2 sequences are LNHNV and YYDKDF (reference sequence). J lost 8 bases, V lost 0 bases, and 6 bases had no gene match. The length of the CDR3 is 15 residues. The CDR3 here is CATSREGTGEEKLFF. Here the CDR3 DNA reads TGTGCCACCAGCAGAGAAGGAACAGGGGAAGAAAAACTGTTTTTT.

V and J are TRBV6-7 and TRBJ2-1, with D possibly TRBD1 on 5 matching bases. TRBV6-7 is treated as an ORF (open reading frame) with a function not yet certain. This CDR3 comprises 17 residues. The V gene lost 0 bases and the J gene lost 0 bases, with 12 bases spanning the gap. The CDR3 region is CASSYSKGDSSYNEQFF. CDR3 nucleotide sequence: TGTGCCAGCAGTTACTCGAAAGGGGATAGCTCCTACAATGAGCAGTTCTTC.

The rearrangement links TRBV4-1 to TRBJ2-5, with D perhaps matching TRBD2 (6 bases). The CDR3 runs 14 residues. In germline, CDR1 is MGHRA, CDR2 YSYEKL. Trimming left V 4 bases short and J 2 bases short, with 11 bases between. In DNA, the CDR3 is TGCGCCAGCAGCCGACTAGAAGGGCAAGAGACCCAGTACTTC. Amino acid sequence: CASSRLEGQETQYF.

The chain joins TRBV10-2 to TRBJ2-1; D unresolved. The V and J ends lost 8 bases and 4 bases respectively, with 6 bases between them. The CDR3 has 11 residues. The germline V gene encodes CDR1 WSHSY and CDR2 SAAADI. The CDR3 protein is CASVAYNEQFF. Written as DNA, the CDR3 is TGCGCCAGCGTAGCATACAATGAGCAGTTCTTC.

V is TRBV2 and J is TRBJ1-5; 11 bases line up with TRBD1. Germline values: CDR1 SNHLY, CDR2 FYNNEI. The V segment lost 7 bases and the J segment 0 bases; nucleotides outside the gene matches: 11. There are 18 residues in the CDR3. CDR3 nucleotide sequence: TGTGCCAGCACTGAGGACAGGGGGCCCCCATATAGCAATCAGCCCCAGCATTTT. Its translation is CASTEDRGPPYSNQPQHF.

The CDR3 is CASRGQGSANYGYTF. Here the CDR3 DNA reads TGTGCCAGCAGGGGACAGGGATCAGCTAACTATGGCTACACCTTC. This chain connects TRBV28 to TRBJ1-2; 9 nucleotides align to TRBD1. Germline-derived CDR1 and CDR2 are MDHEN and SYDVKM. J gave up 0 bases and V 6 bases, and 5 bases lay outside the gene matches. The CDR3 has 15 residues.

The chain carries TRBV5-1 and TRBJ2-5, with 9 bases fitting TRBD1. V gave up 5 bases and J gave up 5 bases; unmatched junction bases: 10. CDR1 is SGHRS and CDR2 is YFSETQ in the germline V gene. The CDR3 has 15 residues. DNA for the CDR3: TGCGCCAGCAGTACGGGTACAGGGGGCTCGGAGACCCAGTACTTC. It translates to CASSTGTGGSETQYF.

This sequence joins TRBV6-6 and TRBJ1-2, with D possibly TRBD1 on 6 matching bases. Germline CDR1 and CDR2: MNHNY and SVGAGI (reference sequence). V lost 5 bases, J lost 7 bases, and 17 bases lay in between. This CDR3 has 14 amino acids. The CDR3 DNA follows: TGTGCCAGCAGTAGGACAGTCTATGATGGTGGCTACACCTTC. Its protein is CASSRTVYDGGYTF.